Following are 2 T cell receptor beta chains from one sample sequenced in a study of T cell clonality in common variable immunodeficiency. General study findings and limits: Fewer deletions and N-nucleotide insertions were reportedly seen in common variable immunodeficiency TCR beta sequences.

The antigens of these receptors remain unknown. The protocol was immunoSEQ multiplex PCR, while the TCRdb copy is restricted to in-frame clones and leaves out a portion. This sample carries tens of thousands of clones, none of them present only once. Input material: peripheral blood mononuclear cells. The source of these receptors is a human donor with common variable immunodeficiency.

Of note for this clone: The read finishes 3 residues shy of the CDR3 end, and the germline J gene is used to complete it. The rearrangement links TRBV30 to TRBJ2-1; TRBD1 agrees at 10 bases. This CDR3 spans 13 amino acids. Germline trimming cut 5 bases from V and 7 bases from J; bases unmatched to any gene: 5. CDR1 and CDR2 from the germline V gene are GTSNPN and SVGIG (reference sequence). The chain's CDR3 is CAWAGQGFNEQFF. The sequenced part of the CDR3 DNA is TGTGCCTGGGCGGGACAGGGGTTTAATGAG.

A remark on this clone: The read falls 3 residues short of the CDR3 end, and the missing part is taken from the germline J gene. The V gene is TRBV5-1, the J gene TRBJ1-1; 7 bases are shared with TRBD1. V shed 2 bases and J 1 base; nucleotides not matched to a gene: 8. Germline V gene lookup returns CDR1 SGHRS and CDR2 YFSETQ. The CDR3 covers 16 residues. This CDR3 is CASSFGAGGTNTEAFF. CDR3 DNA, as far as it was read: TGCGCCAGCAGCTTTGGGGCAGGGGGAACGAACACTGAA.